This T cell receptor beta chain is drawn from a study of graft-versus-host responses after intestinal transplantation. Across the whole study: Every one of the recipients received anti-thymocyte globulin induction and afterwards took tacrolimus and steroids for three to four years.

TCRdb's table, derived via immunoSEQ multiplex PCR, lists solely in-frame clones and lacks some. The repertoire holds roughly 1,900 clones, with 38% as singletons. Germline CDR1 MNHEY, CDR2 SMNVEV (reference sequence). The J segment lost 0 bases and the V segment lost 4 bases, leaving 8 bases of the junction unmatched. This CDR3 is 16 amino acids long. Findings of the study overall: High graft-versus-host to host-versus-graft clonal ratios were seen in allografts of patients with graft-donor T cell macrochimerism. There were GvH clones found in recipient marrow, and some of them appeared first in ileum or blood.

Irradiated, violet-dye-labeled stimulator cells, 200,000 in number, were plated with 200,000 CFSE-labeled responder cells. Specimen: alloreactive CD8+ T cells from a mixed lymphocyte reaction culture, collected before transplantation. Described subset: CFSE-low proliferating T cells sorted from approximately 6-day pre-transplant mixed lymphocyte reaction (GvH or HvG direction). This sequence joins TRBV27 and TRBJ2-7, with TRBD2 matching 8 bases. This TCR came from a human patient who was an organ donor for intestinal transplantation. The CDR3 nucleotides read TGTGCCAGCAGTTCTCTGGCGGGGGGTCCCTCCTACGAGCAGTACTTC. It yields the protein CASSSLAGGPSYEQYF.